The next 13 T cell receptor beta chains were all read from a single sample in a study of vaccination effects on CD4 cells after COVID-19. Before sequencing took place, the ViraFEST assay used viral peptide pools to expand antigen-specific CD4+ T cells. Culturing for more than eight days preceded CD4+ T cell isolation. Either the BNT162b2 or mRNA-1273 vaccine was given to participants in two doses. Sequencing was performed with immunoSEQ multiplex PCR; in TCRdb, only in-frame clones are kept and a portion is missing. The sample has tens of thousands of clones; 72% are singletons. Their cognate antigens are unknown. The material was CD4+ T cells from PBMCs cultured with HCoV-229E spike peptides, obtained after COVID-19 vaccination. These receptors were collected from a human donor who received a COVID-19 vaccine.

The V and J genes are TRBV29-1 and TRBJ2-6; no firm D call. Trimming stripped 3 bases from V and 0 bases from J, with 6 bases between. The CDR3 extends over 14 amino acids. The germline CDR1 and CDR2 sequences are SQVTM and ANQGSEA. CDR3: CSVDGSSGANVLTF. The DNA of the CDR3 is TGCAGCGTTGATGGTAGCTCTGGGGCCAACGTCCTGACTTTC. The variable domain in full, with the rest retrieved from reference TRBV29-1 and TRBJ2-6, is SAVISQKPSRDICQRGTSLTIQCQVDSQVTMMFWYRQQPGQSLTLIATANQGSEATYESGFVIDKFPISRPNLTFSTLTVSNMSPEDSSIYLCSVDGSSGANVLTFGAGSRLTVL.

In this sample, this clone turned up once. This rearrangement joins TRBV6-5 to TRBJ1-4; D gene unclear. The CDR3 totals 15 residues. The V and J ends lost 9 bases and 4 bases respectively, with 18 bases between them. Per the germline V gene, CDR1 is MNHEY and CDR2 is SVGAGI. The CDR3 sequence: CASKTDPGGNEKLFF. DNA for the CDR3: TGTGCCAGTAAAACCGACCCGGGAGGTAATGAAAAACTGTTTTTT.

V is TRBV29-1 and J is TRBJ1-5, with D possibly being TRBD1 (5 bases). The CDR3 spans 13 residues. V gave up 7 bases and J gave up 1 base, with 11 bases separating them. The germline CDR1 and CDR2 sequences are SQVTM and ANQGSEA. CDR3 sequence (DNA): TGCAGCGCTGGCGGGGGGAGCAATCAGCCCCAGCATTTT. Translation: CSAGGGSNQPQHF. Based on the CDR3 plus reference TRBV29-1 and TRBJ1-5, the full variable domain is SAVISQKPSRDICQRGTSLTIQCQVDSQVTMMFWYRQQPGQSLTLIATANQGSEATYESGFVIDKFPISRPNLTFSTLTVSNMSPEDSSIYLCSAGGGSNQPQHFGDGTRLSIL.

This chain connects TRBV2 to TRBJ2-5; 11 nucleotides line up with TRBD2. With 6 bases clipped from V and 6 bases from J, the junction kept 9 bases outside the gene matches. The CDR3 loop spans 15 amino acids. CDR1 SNHLY and CDR2 FYNNEI come from the germline V gene. In DNA form, the CDR3 reads TGTGCCAGCAGCGCAACTAGCGGGAGAACTAAGACCCAGTACTTC. Translating it yields CASSATSGRTKTQYF. The entire variable domain, with the rest obtained from reference TRBV2 and TRBJ2-5, is as follows: EPEVTQTPSHQVTQMGQEVILRCVPISNHLYFYWYRQILGQKVEFLVSFYNNEISEKSEIFDDQFSVERPDGSNFTLKIRSTKLEDSAMYFCASSATSGRTKTQYFGPGTRLLVL.

This chain uses TRBV11-2 with TRBJ2-5; 10 positions agree with TRBD1. CDR1 and CDR2 from the germline V gene are SGHAT and FQNNGV. With V trimmed by 5 bases and J by 1 base, 4 bases remained unmatched. The CDR3 runs 15 residues. CDR3 nucleotide sequence: TGTGCCAGCAGCCCCCGGGACAGGGGCCAAGAGACCCAGTACTTC. Translation gives CASSPRDRGQETQYF.

The rearrangement links TRBV6-5 to TRBJ1-2; D is ambiguous. The CDR3 is made up of 15 amino acids. V was pared by 10 bases and J by 7 bases, with 25 bases between. The V gene's germline CDR1 is MNHEY and CDR2 SVGAGI. The DNA of the CDR3 is TGTGCCACCCTCTTTGAGTTCGGCTCTTACTCTGGCTACACCTTC. Its protein product is CATLFEFGSYSGYTF.

The J gene is TRBJ2-4, the V gene TRBV24-1; TRBD1 is a possible D gene (6 bases). The CDR3 extends over 16 amino acids. V lost 5 bases and J 3 bases, leaving 16 bases between the germline ends. CDR1 KGHDR and CDR2 SFDVKD come from the germline V gene. In DNA, the CDR3 is TGTGCCACCAGTGCCCGACAGGAAACTAGCAAAAACATTCAGTACTTC. This sequence encodes CATSARQETSKNIQYF.

The gene calls are TRBV5-1 and TRBJ2-7; 7 bases map to TRBD2. J was trimmed by 2 bases and V by 1 base; bases with no gene match: 3. Germline CDR1 reads SGHRS; CDR2 reads YFSETQ. CDR3 length equals 14 residues. The CDR3 here is CASSLREGTYEQYF. For the CDR3, the DNA is TGCGCCAGCAGCTTGAGGGAGGGGACCTACGAGCAGTACTTC. Drawing the rest from reference TRBV5-1 and TRBJ2-7, the complete variable domain is KAGVTQTPRYLIKTRGQQVTLSCSPISGHRSVSWYQQTPGQGLQFLFEYFSETQRNKGNFPGRFSGRQFSNSRSEMNVSTLELGDSALYLCASSLREGTYEQYFGPGTRLTVT.

The V call is TRBV2, the J call TRBJ1-1; D ambiguous. CDR3 length: 14 residues. V was pared by 6 bases and J by 0 bases, with 11 bases between. Germline-derived CDR1 and CDR2 are SNHLY and FYNNEI. Written as DNA, the CDR3 is TGTGCCAGCAGCGCGTCGACGGTGAACACTGAAGCTTTCTTT. Translating it yields CASSASTVNTEAFF. The full variable domain, in which reference TRBV2 and TRBJ1-1 provide the parts outside the CDR3, is EPEVTQTPSHQVTQMGQEVILRCVPISNHLYFYWYRQILGQKVEFLVSFYNNEISEKSEIFDDQFSVERPDGSNFTLKIRSTKLEDSAMYFCASSASTVNTEAFFGQGTRLTVV.

This clone appeared once. This chain connects TRBV11-2 to TRBJ2-7, with D possibly matching TRBD2 (6 bases). CDR1 SGHAT and CDR2 FQNNGV come from the germline V gene. The germline V and J ends were trimmed by 1 base and 0 bases, with 10 bases remaining between them. The CDR3 is 15 amino acids. The CDR3: CASSLAAGPSYEQYF. CDR3 sequence (DNA): TGTGCCAGCAGCTTAGCCGCGGGGCCCTCCTACGAGCAGTACTTC.

This rearrangement joins TRBV19 to TRBJ1-4; TRBD1 aligns across 7 bases. V shed 6 bases, J shed 8 bases, and the junction held 9 bases outside the gene matches. The germline gives CDR1 LNHDA, CDR2 SQIVND (reference sequence). The CDR3 runs 14 residues. In DNA form, the CDR3 reads TGTGCCAGTAGAGACAGGGCGGTAGGGGAAAAACTGTTTTTT. Its protein product is CASRDRAVGEKLFF.

The chain recombines TRBV5-1 with TRBJ2-5, with D possibly being TRBD2 (5 bases). Germline V lookup: CDR1 SGHRS, CDR2 YFSETQ. The V end was cut by 0 bases, the J end by 1 base, with 7 bases between. This CDR3 is built from 14 residues. CDR3 sequence (DNA): TGCGCCAGCAGCTTGGTCGGGGTCCAAGAGACCCAGTACTTC. Protein: CASSLVGVQETQYF.

This clone was counted a single time. The chain combines TRBV29-1 with TRBJ2-6; D possibly uses TRBD1 or TRBD2 (6 bases each). The CDR3 sequence is 14 residues long. Trimming left V 6 bases short and J 3 bases short, with 12 bases between. Germline CDR1 SQVTM, CDR2 ANQGSEA. CDR3 nucleotide sequence: TGCAGCGTAAAACAGGGAGGTGGGGCCAACGTCCTGACTTTC. Amino acid sequence: CSVKQGGGANVLTF.